A selection of T cell receptor beta chains follows, all from one sample in a study of identical twins. TCRdb processed the 5' RACE reads anew with MiXCR; each CDR3 protein has one entry. The repertoire holds about 250,000 distinct CDR3 sequences, 7.5% seen once, with 5% to 6% in the top ten. These sequences were also reported in another study, on yellow fever vaccine responses in identical twins.

The source material was CD8+ T cells sorted from blood. These receptors all stem from a woman aged 18-29 years in good health. CDR3s include the opening cysteine and the closing phenylalanine or tryptophan. The D gene is left open where the match is weak. Some rows mark clone size as missing; the rest say once, few, many or name a class of expanded clone.

.	many	TRBV28	TRBJ2-3	CASSLYGGERGDTQYF	TGTGCCAGCAGTTTATACGGTGGGGAACGGGGAGATACGCAGTATTTT
.	.	TRBV11-2	TRBJ2-1	CASMAGSYNEQFF	TGTGCCAGCATGGCGGGCTCCTACAATGAGCAGTTCTTC
TRBD2	many	TRBV7-6	TRBJ2-1	CASSLAATLLAGGGIEQFF	TGTGCCAGCAGCTTAGCGGCAACACTGTTAGCGGGAGGGGGAATTGAGCAGTTCTTC
TRBD1	.	TRBV27	TRBJ1-5	CASSPRPFTGGQPQHF	TGTGCCAGCAGCCCTCGGCCCTTTACAGGGGGCCAGCCCCAGCATTTT
TRBD2	many	TRBV12-3/TRBV12-4	TRBJ2-1	CASSKTSGISYNEQFF	TGTGCCAGCAGCAAAACTAGCGGGATATCCTACAATGAGCAGTTCTTC
.	many	TRBV4-2	TRBJ2-2	CASSQDLAGSNTGELFF	TGTGCCAGCAGCCAAGATCTGGCGGGCTCGAACACCGGGGAGCTGTTTTTT
TRBD2	.	TRBV6-5	TRBJ2-2	CASSYSSRKVAGAGELFF	TGTGCCAGCAGTTACTCCTCCCGGAAGGTAGCGGGAGCCGGGGAGCTGTTTTTT
.	few	TRBV7-9	TRBJ2-5	CASSYGKETQYF	TGTGCCAGCAGCTATGGGAAGGAGACCCAGTACTTC
.	.	TRBV7-2	TRBJ1-1	CASSLRGFTEAFF	TGTGCCAGCTCTCTTAGGGGCTTCACTGAAGCTTTCTTT
.	many	TRBV7-9	TRBJ2-7	CASSFPGGQGAYEQYF	TGTGCCAGCAGCTTCCCGGGGGGCCAGGGGGCATACGAGCAGTACTTC
TRBD2	few	TRBV7-9	TRBJ2-3	CASSGPSGASTDTQYF	TGTGCCAGCAGCGGACCTAGCGGGGCTAGCACAGATACGCAGTATTTT
.	many	TRBV2	TRBJ2-1	CASNYNEQFF	TGTGCCAGCAACTATAATGAGCAGTTCTTC
TRBD2	many	TRBV24-1	TRBJ2-7	CATSGSSGYEQYF	TGTGCCACCAGTGGAAGTAGCGGGTACGAGCAGTACTTC
.	.	TRBV7-9	TRBJ1-3	CASSPLKSSGNTIYF	TGTGCCAGCAGCCCGCTGAAAAGCTCTGGAAACACCATATATTTT
TRBD2	.	TRBV6-5	TRBJ2-3	CASSYLTSGKSTDTQYF	TGTGCCAGCAGTTACCTTACTAGCGGGAAAAGCACAGATACGCAGTATTTT
.	many	TRBV12-3/TRBV12-4	TRBJ2-4	CASTGTGVENIQYF	TGTGCCAGCACTGGCACGGGGGTAGAAAACATTCAGTACTTC
TRBD1	.	TRBV25-1	TRBJ2-1	CASSVGQGFDEQFF	TGTGCCAGCAGTGTAGGACAGGGGTTCGATGAGCAGTTCTTC
TRBD1	.	TRBV5-6	TRBJ1-2	CASSFGTAPEGYTF	TGTGCCAGCAGCTTCGGGACAGCCCCCGAGGGCTACACCTTC
.	.	TRBV24-1	TRBJ2-5	CATSDFGAEETQYF	TGTGCCACCAGTGATTTTGGGGCAGAAGAGACCCAGTACTTC
TRBD2	few	TRBV6-2/TRBV6-3	TRBJ2-1	CASTTIPQRLAGVSSSYNEQFF	TGTGCCAGCACCACTATACCCCAAAGACTAGCGGGAGTTTCGAGCTCCTACAATGAGCAGTTCTTC
TRBD1	.	TRBV2	TRBJ2-1	CAFSPTLTGTGGRNEQFF	TGTGCCTTCAGCCCAACCCTCACCGGGACAGGGGGTAGGAATGAGCAGTTCTTC
.	.	TRBV14	TRBJ2-2	CASSPSPLRTGELFF	TGTGCCAGCAGCCCTTCTCCCCTGCGGACCGGGGAGCTGTTTTTT
.	many	TRBV28	TRBJ2-3	CASSSSGGRTTDTQYF	TGTGCCAGCAGCTCATCGGGGGGCAGAACCACAGATACGCAGTATTTT
TRBD1	.	TRBV5-6	TRBJ2-1	CASSTDRISYNEQFF	TGTGCCAGCAGCACGGACAGGATCTCCTACAATGAGCAGTTCTTC
TRBD2	.	TRBV19	TRBJ2-5	CASSVGTSGTQETQYF	TGTGCCAGTAGTGTCGGGACTAGCGGGACCCAAGAGACCCAGTACTTC
.	many	TRBV11-2	TRBJ1-1	CAAYGTPNTEAFF	TGTGCCGCATACGGGACACCGAACACTGAAGCTTTCTTT
TRBD2	.	TRBV20-1	TRBJ2-5	CSARDVTSGEQETQYF	TGCAGTGCTAGAGATGTCACTAGCGGGGAACAAGAGACCCAGTACTTC
.	.	TRBV12-3/TRBV12-4	TRBJ2-1	CASSSPLGSYNEQFF	TGTGCCAGCAGTTCCCCATTGGGGTCCTACAATGAGCAGTTCTTC
.	few	TRBV3-1	TRBJ2-7	CASSQDPWQGGHEQYF	TGTGCCAGCAGCCAAGATCCCTGGCAGGGCGGGCACGAGCAGTACTTC
.	many	TRBV20-1	TRBJ1-5	CSARKGQGNNQPQHF	TGCAGTGCTAGAAAAGGGCAGGGGAACAATCAGCCCCAGCATTTT
TRBD2	.	TRBV5-1	TRBJ2-1	CASSLDLLAGVDEQFF	TGCGCCAGCAGTCTCGACCTACTAGCGGGGGTTGATGAGCAGTTCTTC
TRBD1	.	TRBV11-1	TRBJ2-4	CASSPQGASSYNIQYF	TGTGCCAGCAGCCCACAGGGGGCGTCGTCTTATAACATTCAGTACTTC
TRBD2	many	TRBV6-5	TRBJ2-1	CASSYEVAGNSYNEQFF	TGTGCCAGCAGTTACGAGGTAGCGGGAAACTCCTACAATGAGCAGTTCTTC
.	many	TRBV4-1	TRBJ2-3	CASSQDGISGTDTQYF	TGCGCCAGCAGCCAAGACGGGATAAGTGGCACAGATACGCAGTATTTT
TRBD1	.	TRBV28	TRBJ2-1	CASGSDRGMVVEQFF	TGTGCCAGCGGTTCGGACAGGGGCATGGTGGTAGAGCAGTTCTTC
.	.	TRBV3-1	TRBJ1-1	CASTKGRMGDTEAFF	TGTGCCAGCACCAAGGGCCGGATGGGGGACACTGAAGCTTTCTTT
TRBD1	.	TRBV5-4	TRBJ1-2	CASSPRDSTTHNYGYTF	TGTGCCAGCAGCCCCCGGGACAGCACAACTCATAACTATGGCTACACCTTC
.	many	TRBV6-1	TRBJ1-2	CASEMQGGAGYGYTF	TGTGCCAGCGAAATGCAGGGTGGGGCAGGCTATGGCTACACCTTC
.	.	TRBV28	TRBJ2-7	CASSLSLEVGEQYF	TGTGCCAGCAGTTTATCCCTCGAGGTAGGCGAGCAGTACTTC
.	few	TRBV29-1	TRBJ2-3	CSVYGIVTDTQYF	TGCAGCGTTTATGGTATTGTTACAGATACGCAGTATTTT
TRBD1	many	TRBV29-1	TRBJ2-7	CSVEGAGQGYEQYF	TGCAGCGTTGAAGGCGCGGGACAGGGCTACGAGCAGTACTTC
.	many	TRBV20-1	TRBJ2-5	CSAREGSQETQYF	TGCAGTGCTAGAGAAGGGTCCCAAGAGACCCAGTACTTC
TRBD1	.	TRBV27	TRBJ2-7	CASSEAWDSTYEQYF	TGTGCCAGCAGTGAAGCCTGGGACAGTACCTACGAGCAGTACTTC
TRBD2	few	TRBV25-1	TRBJ2-1	CASGARLAGYNEQFF	TGTGCCAGCGGTGCCCGACTAGCGGGTTACAATGAGCAGTTCTTC
TRBD2	few	TRBV2	TRBJ2-1	CASSTSGRGDEQFF	TGTGCCAGCAGTACTAGCGGGAGGGGGGATGAGCAGTTCTTC
TRBD1	many	TRBV29-1	TRBJ2-1	CSVVGTGSYNEQFF	TGCAGCGTTGTTGGGACAGGGTCCTACAATGAGCAGTTCTTC
.	.	TRBV5-6	TRBJ2-7	CASMSGGYEQYF	TGTGCCAGCATGAGCGGTGGCTACGAGCAGTACTTC
.	.	TRBV27	TRBJ1-5	CASSLLASLKQPQHF	TGTGCCAGCAGTTTATTAGCCAGTCTCAAGCAGCCCCAGCATTTT
.	few	TRBV7-9	TRBJ1-2	CASSVGLYYGYTF	TGTGCCAGCAGCGTGGGACTTTACTATGGCTACACCTTC
TRBD1	.	TRBV7-8	TRBJ1-1	CASSPLTGTEAFF	TGTGCCAGCAGCCCGTTGACAGGGACTGAAGCTTTCTTT
.	many	TRBV5-1	TRBJ2-1	CASSLEANEQFF	TGCGCCAGCAGCTTGGAGGCCAATGAGCAGTTCTTC
TRBD1	.	TRBV27	TRBJ2-1	CASSHYRGNEQFF	TGTGCCAGCAGCCACTACAGGGGCAATGAGCAGTTCTTC
TRBD1	few	TRBV7-9	TRBJ2-1	CASTTGAWGQFF	TGTGCCAGCACGACAGGGGCCTGGGGGCAGTTCTTC
.	few	TRBV7-8	TRBJ2-1	CASIPRGTALGDEQFF	TGTGCCAGCATCCCTCGGGGGACAGCCTTGGGCGATGAGCAGTTCTTC
.	many	TRBV28	TRBJ2-2	CASSWTITGELFF	TGTGCCAGCAGTTGGACAATAACCGGGGAGCTGTTTTTT
TRBD1	few	TRBV12-3/TRBV12-4	TRBJ1-4	CASRGSGTEAEKLFF	TGTGCCAGCAGAGGATCCGGGACAGAAGCTGAAAAACTGTTTTTT
.	few	TRBV7-8	TRBJ1-5	CASGLQEQPQHF	TGTGCCAGCGGACTCCAGGAGCAGCCCCAGCATTTT
.	few	TRBV11-2	TRBJ2-5	CASSLEGSGQETQYF	TGTGCCAGCAGCTTAGAAGGGTCGGGCCAAGAGACCCAGTACTTC
.	many	TRBV7-9	TRBJ2-1	CASSPGGQVEQFF	TGTGCCAGCAGCCCAGGGGGGCAGGTTGAGCAGTTCTTC